This T cell receptor beta chain was identified in a study of blood T cells in healthy people across ages. Combining a sample-barcoded 5' primer with a J-beta primer mix, a second PCR ran for 7 to 11 cycles. One entry per CDR3 protein, called by TCRdb with MiXCR from the 5' RACE reads. The table includes fewer than 2,000,000 distinct CDR3 sequences, 34% detected once. A remark on this clonotype: Its matching antigen is unknown.

Study-wide points: Both naive CD4+ cell counts and diversity were greater in long-lived donors than in aged donors.

The source material was blood. This TCR derives from a woman aged 30 to 39 in good health.

CDR3 nucleotides: TGCAGTGCCAGCGGCGGTTCCATCCAAGAGACCCAGTACTTC. Encoded protein: CSASGGSIQETQYF. V is TRBV20-1 and J is TRBJ2-5, with a tentative D call TRBD2 (5 bases). Germline V gives CDR1 DFQATT, CDR2 SNEGSKA (reference sequence). This CDR3 has 14 residues. V lost 6 bases and J 1 base, leaving 15 bases between the germline ends.